Shown below are 14 T cell receptor beta chains from a single sample sequenced in a study of beta chain features in type 1 diabetes. Study results and caveats: Significant though moderate, a shortening of TCRB CDR3s appeared in all four CD4+ subsets of Type 1 diabetes patients.

The antigens of these receptors remain unknown. The authors reverse transcribed all of the isolated RNA, so sequencing captured expressed TCRB transcripts. Repertoires were generated with immunoSEQ multiplex PCR, while TCRdb's copy carries only in-frame clones and drops some. The sample holds 500,000 to 850,000 clones, about 14% seen once. Sequenced material: naive CD4+ T cells from blood. These receptors were obtained from a young man with type 1 diabetes.

This clone turned up a few times. The chain joins TRBV5-4 to TRBJ2-1, with 7 bases identical to TRBD2. The germline gives CDR1 SGHNT, CDR2 YYREEE (reference sequence). V was clipped by 3 bases and J by 4 bases; unmatched bases: 7. The CDR3 loop spans 15 amino acids. The CDR3 spells CASSSSSGAYNEQFF. Written as DNA, the CDR3 is TGTGCCAGCAGCTCCTCGAGCGGGGCTTACAATGAGCAGTTCTTC.

V usage is TRBV7-8 and J usage is TRBJ1-6; 11 bases map to TRBD1. CDR3 length: 17 amino acids. Germline V gene data show CDR1 as SGHVS and CDR2 as FQNEAQ. After removal of 5 bases from V and 10 bases from J, the junction contained 13 bases not matched to a gene. Here the CDR3 DNA reads TGTGCCAGCAGCCGACGGACCCCGGGACAGGGGGTCTCACCCCTCCACTTT. Its translation is CASSRRTPGQGVSPLHF.

CDR3 residues: CASSLQGGGTQYF. Here the CDR3 DNA reads TGTGCCAGCAGCCTCCAAGGCGGGGGGACCCAGTACTTC. The chain employs TRBV7-8 and TRBJ2-5, with 7 nucleotides matching TRBD2. Germline V gives CDR1 SGHVS, CDR2 FQNEAQ. The CDR3 consists of 13 residues. The V and J ends lost 5 bases and 7 bases, in that order; junction bases with no gene match: 7.

This chain links TRBV9 with TRBJ2-7; D remains unclear. The CDR3 runs to 12 residues. Per germline, CDR1 SGDLS and CDR2 YYNGEE. Trimming took off 4 bases at V and 4 bases at J, with 9 bases between the two ends. The CDR3 region has the DNA TGTGCCAGCAGCCCCTCAGAGTACGAGCAGTACTTC. Translation gives CASSPSEYEQYF.

This clone was picked up a small number of times. V usage is TRBV30 and J usage is TRBJ2-5; D uncertain. The J call may be mistaken, given a closer DNA end match to TRBJ2-7. CDR1 is GTSNPN, CDR2 SVGIG, per germline (reference sequence). The CDR3 length is 12 residues. In DNA, the CDR3 is TGTGCCTGGAGTGTACCTCCCTACGAGCAGTACTTC. Amino acids: CAWSVPPYEQYF.

As to this clone: The sample contains more than one DNA sequence encoding this CDR3. V usage is TRBV10-3 and J usage is TRBJ2-3, with no clear D. The CDR3 is 12 residues long. The germline gives CDR1 ENHRY, CDR2 SYGVKD. The V gene lost 2 bases and the J gene lost 5 bases, with 5 bases spanning the gap. CDR3 coding DNA: TGTGCCATCAGTGAGCTGGGAGATACGCAGTATTTT. It encodes CAISELGDTQYF.

The chain combines TRBV5-1 with TRBJ1-5, with TRBD1 matching over 7 bases. Germline CDR1 reads SGHRS; CDR2 reads YFSETQ. The CDR3 loop spans 15 amino acids. After removal of 4 bases from V and 9 bases from J, the junction contained 13 bases not matched to a gene. CDR3 in amino acids: CASSTHPGGARPQHF. CDR3 DNA sequence: TGCGCCAGCAGCACCCATCCAGGGGGGGCCAGGCCCCAGCATTTT.

The chain has TRBV7-9 and TRBJ2-1; TRBD1 is a possible D gene (8 bases). This CDR3 spans 15 amino acids. The germline gives CDR1 SEHNR, CDR2 FQNEAQ (reference sequence). The germline V and J ends were trimmed by 5 bases and 5 bases, with 16 bases remaining between them. CDR3 nucleotides: TGTGCCAGCAGCCCCCGACAGGGGAGGGACAATGAGCAGTTCTTC. This translates into CASSPRQGRDNEQFF.

The sample holds a few counts of this clone. The chain recombines TRBV7-3 with TRBJ1-2, with 8 bases aligning to TRBD1. Losses at the gene ends were 5 bases for V and 3 bases for J; bases not matched to a gene: 14. Germline V gene sequence: CDR1 SGHTA, CDR2 FQGTGA. The CDR3 has 17 residues. CDR3 amino acids: CASSRPSDRGRDYGYTF. As DNA, the CDR3 is TGTGCCAGCAGCCGACCGTCAGACAGGGGCAGGGACTATGGCTACACCTTC.

The CDR3 here is CASSVVGTGTTGELFF. CDR3 bases: TGTGCCAGCAGCGTAGTGGGGACAGGGACCACCGGGGAGCTGTTTTTT. This sequence joins TRBV9 and TRBJ2-2; 9 bases are a match to TRBD1. Germline trimming cut 0 bases from V and 4 bases from J; bases unmatched to any gene: 4. Germline V lookup: CDR1 SGDLS, CDR2 YYNGEE. CDR3 length: 16 residues.

J is TRBJ1-6 and V is TRBV7-2; TRBD1 matches at 7 bases. The CDR3 has 13 residues. V lost 6 bases and J lost 9; bases outside the gene matches: 5. Germline-derived CDR1 and CDR2 are SGHTA and FQGNSA. The DNA for the CDR3 is TGTGCCAGCAGTGACCAGGGGGGTTCACCCCTCCACTTT. Translation gives CASSDQGGSPLHF.

For this clone: The same CDR3 is also encoded by other DNA sequences in this sample. The chain links TRBV27 to TRBJ2-3; 7 bases agree with TRBD1. Germline trimming cut 6 bases from V and 1 base from J; bases unmatched to any gene: 4. CDR1 and CDR2 from the germline V gene are MNHEY and SMNVEV (reference sequence). The CDR3 loop spans 14 amino acids. In DNA, the CDR3 is TGTGCCAGCAGCCTCACAGGGGGCACAGATACGCAGTATTTT. This gives the protein CASSLTGGTDTQYF.

The gene calls are TRBV7-2 and TRBJ2-7; no definite D call. V gave up 5 bases and J gave up 0 bases, with 8 bases separating them. Germline-derived CDR1 and CDR2 are SGHTA and FQGNSA. The CDR3 sequence is 13 residues long. CDR3 sequence (DNA): TGTGCCAGCAGCCACGGTTCCTCCTACGAGCAGTACTTC. This translates into CASSHGSSYEQYF.

The rearrangement joins TRBV29-1 to TRBJ2-7; 9 nucleotides align to TRBD1. Germline-derived CDR1 and CDR2 are SQVTM and ANQGSEA. V gave up 6 bases and J gave up 2 bases; unmatched junction bases: 8. The CDR3 runs 14 residues. CDR3 nucleotides: TGCAGCGTGGGGACAGGGTGGAGGGCCTACGAGCAGTACTTC. Translating it yields CSVGTGWRAYEQYF.